This T cell receptor beta chain stems from a study of blood T cell repertoires in COVID-19. Looking at the study overall: Researchers got acute and convalescent COVID-19 samples from the United States, Italy and Spain. Sources were T cells, B-cell-depleted T cells, or PBMCs; the material itself was cDNA or gDNA.

In the original workflow: Amplification of reference gene primers provided the estimated nucleated cell counts. Sequencing was performed with immunoSEQ multiplex PCR; in TCRdb, only in-frame clones are kept and a portion is missing. Clone size and the V and J calls come from that table; the DNA yielded D and trimming. The repertoire holds about 56,000 clones, with roughly 84% as singletons. The V and J ends lost 4 bases and 0 bases, in that order; junction bases with no gene match: 8. CDR3 length: 16 residues. The germline V gene encodes CDR1 SGDLS and CDR2 YYNGEE. J is TRBJ1-1 and V is TRBV9, with 8 bases that match TRBD1. This TCR came from a woman older than 75 with acute or convalescent COVID-19. The sample taken for sequencing was peripheral blood. As DNA, the CDR3 is TGTGCCAGCAGCACCCGACAGGGGAGGATGAACACTGAAGCTTTCTTT. This sequence encodes CASSTRQGRMNTEAFF.